Described below is a single T cell receptor beta chain sequence and its context. This record belongs to a study of shared clonotypes between healthy human individuals. Data came from immunoSEQ multiplex PCR; TCRdb stores just in-frame clones and leaves some out. This sample has hundreds of thousands of clones, with around 74% found just once. There were only Caucasian adults among the donors, and all lived in Nashville, Tennessee. Source material: memory CD4+ T cells sorted from blood. The subset: CD45RA-negative fraction. The receptor was derived from a man under 40 in good health.

CDR3 residues: CSPSVEYEQYF. The CDR3 bases are TGCAGCCCCTCTGTAGAGTACGAGCAGTACTTC. The rearrangement uses TRBV20-1 and TRBJ2-7; D call uncertain. This CDR3 region has 11 residues. Germline CDR1 reads DFQATT; CDR2 reads SNEGSKA (reference sequence).